Listed here are 28 T cell receptor beta chains from one sample, sequenced in a study of blood T cell repertoires in COVID-19. Generated by immunoSEQ multiplex PCR, the TCRdb table keeps only in-frame clones and is missing some. The table includes over 250,000 clones, approximately 83% detected once. Input material: peripheral blood. Source of these receptors: a woman aged 65 to 85 with acute or convalescent COVID-19.

This chain links TRBV6-4 with TRBJ2-3, with 8 bases identical to TRBD2. This CDR3 is built from 13 residues. V lost 10 bases to trimming and J lost 3 bases; unmatched junction nucleotides: 6. Germline V gene sequence: CDR1 MRHNA, CDR2 SNTAGT. The CDR3 region has the DNA TGTGCCACCCGACCGGGGGGGACAGATACGCAGTATTTT. As protein: CATRPGGTDTQYF.

The genes are TRBV23-1 and TRBJ1-1, with D hard to call. TRBV23-1 is filed as an ORF, its function uncertain. V lost 0 bases to trimming and J lost 8 bases, with 10 bases between them. CDR3 size: 13 residues. The CDR3 loop is CASSQSPGREAFF. CDR3 sequence (DNA): TGCGCCAGCAGTCAATCTCCAGGTCGAGAAGCTTTCTTT.

This rearrangement joins TRBV5-1 to TRBJ1-4; weak D call: TRBD1 (6 bases). Germline V gene sequence: CDR1 SGHRS, CDR2 YFSETQ. The V end lost 2 bases, the J end lost 5 bases, and 10 bases lay between the germline ends. The CDR3 runs to 14 residues. The CDR3 loop is CASSFQGTNEKLFF. CDR3 bases: TGCGCCAGCAGCTTCCAGGGGACAAATGAAAAACTGTTTTTT.

This chain uses TRBV5-1 with TRBJ1-1, with TRBD1 matching over 9 bases. After removal of 5 bases from V and 0 bases from J, the junction contained 8 bases not matched to a gene. Germline CDR1 is SGHRS and CDR2 is YFSETQ. CDR3 length: 16 residues. The CDR3 loop is CASSIRTGEMNTEAFF. The CDR3 region has the DNA TGCGCCAGCAGTATCAGGACAGGGGAGATGAACACTGAAGCTTTCTTT.

The chain links TRBV6-5 to TRBJ1-1, with 8 bases aligning to TRBD1. The J segment lost 11 bases and the V segment lost 6 bases, leaving 8 bases of the junction unmatched. The CDR3 totals 12 residues. Per the germline V gene, CDR1 is MNHEY and CDR2 is SVGAGI. In nucleotides, the CDR3 is TGTGCCAGCAGCAACAGGGGGGCGCGGGCTTTCTTT. This translates into CASSNRGARAFF.

This clone was observed a handful of times. The chain joins TRBV7-8 to TRBJ1-6, with D perhaps TRBD1 (5 bases). There are 14 residues in the CDR3. Deletions cut 5 bases from V and 7 bases from J, with 12 bases between. From germline, CDR1 is SGHVS and CDR2 FQNEAQ. The CDR3 is CASSPSGRNSPLHF. The CDR3 region has the DNA TGTGCCAGCAGCCCGTCAGGGCGCAATTCACCCCTCCACTTT.

The rearrangement uses TRBV19 and TRBJ1-5; possibly TRBD1 for D (5 bases). The V end lost 6 bases, the J end lost 8 bases, and 23 bases lay between the germline ends. The V gene's germline CDR1 is LNHDA and CDR2 SQIVND (reference sequence). The CDR3 is 16 amino acids. The CDR3 loop is CASSKPGGTNLKPQHF. DNA of the CDR3: TGTGCCAGTAGCAAACCCGGGGGAACGAACCTTAAGCCCCAGCATTTT. The full variable domain, with the rest looked up from reference TRBV19 and TRBJ1-5, is DGGITQSPKYLFRKEGQNVTLSCEQNLNHDAMYWYRQDPGQGLRLIYYSQIVNDFQKGDIAEGYSVSREKKESFPLTVTSAQKNPTAFYLCASSKPGGTNLKPQHFGDGTRLSIL.

A single count supports this clone. The chain is built from TRBV19 and TRBJ2-7; D is uncertain. With 3 bases removed from V and 6 bases from J, the gap between germline ends came to 12 bases. The germline gives CDR1 LNHDA, CDR2 SQIVND (reference sequence). The CDR3 loop spans 13 amino acids. The CDR3 loop is CASSMNSLSEQYF. The CDR3 DNA reads as TGTGCCAGTAGTATGAACAGCCTGTCCGAGCAGTACTTC.

There are a few counts of this clone. The V call is TRBV19, the J call TRBJ1-1; a weak D match, TRBD1 (5 bases). CDR3 length: 15 residues. CDR1 is LNHDA, CDR2 SQIVND, per germline (reference sequence). The V end lost 6 bases, the J end lost 5 bases, and 19 bases lay between the germline ends. For the CDR3, the DNA is TGTGCCAGTAGATCAACAGCCCCCGGGGGAACTGAAGCTTTCTTT. Its protein product is CASRSTAPGGTEAFF.

The chain links TRBV18 to TRBJ1-5, with a possible D match to TRBD1 (6 bases). Trimming stripped 3 bases from V and 7 bases from J, with 10 bases between. This CDR3 spans 13 amino acids. The V gene's germline CDR1 is KGHSH and CDR2 LQKENI. CDR3 DNA: TGTGCCAGCTCACCGGACAGTGGACAGCCCCAGCATTTT. Translated: CASSPDSGQPQHF.

Comments on this clone: Other DNA variants within this sample encode the same CDR3. The genes are TRBV2 and TRBJ2-5; a weak D match, TRBD2 (6 bases). Germline V CDR1 and CDR2: SNHLY, FYNNEI. V lost 5 bases, J lost 0 bases, and 7 bases lay in between. The length of the CDR3 is 13 residues. The CDR3 DNA follows: TGTGCCAGCAGTCGGGACTACCAAGAGACCCAGTACTTC. This gives the protein CASSRDYQETQYF. Combining the CDR3 with reference TRBV2 and TRBJ2-5 gives the whole variable domain EPEVTQTPSHQVTQMGQEVILRCVPISNHLYFYWYRQILGQKVEFLVSFYNNEISEKSEIFDDQFSVERPDGSNFTLKIRSTKLEDSAMYFCASSRDYQETQYFGPGTRLLVL.

V usage is TRBV5-1 and J usage is TRBJ1-4; D ambiguous. Trimming left V 4 bases short and J 6 bases short, with 16 bases between. The germline gives CDR1 SGHRS, CDR2 YFSETQ. The CDR3 extends over 15 amino acids. The CDR3 protein is CASSIGWREDEKLFF. The CDR3 DNA reads TGCGCCAGCAGCATAGGGTGGAGGGAGGATGAAAAACTGTTTTTT.

This rearrangement joins TRBV28 to TRBJ1-2, with 7 bases identical to TRBD1. The germline gives CDR1 MDHEN, CDR2 SYDVKM. The CDR3 length is 16 residues. With 8 bases clipped from V and 5 bases from J, the junction kept 17 bases outside the gene matches. The CDR3 DNA follows: TGTGCCAGCTCTTCAGGGGGGTCCTATACTATGTATGGCTACACCTTC. Translating gives CASSSGGSYTMYGYTF.

V usage is TRBV11-3 and J usage is TRBJ1-1; D gene ambiguous. The V gene's germline CDR1 is SGHNT and CDR2 YENEEA. The CDR3 loop spans 13 amino acids. Trimming left V 1 base short and J 6 bases short, with 9 bases between. As DNA, the CDR3 is TGTGCCAGCAGCTTAGGTGTGAGGGCTGAAGCTTTCTTT. Its protein is CASSLGVRAEAFF.

This clone appeared a single time. The chain is built from TRBV5-4 and TRBJ1-1, with a weak D call TRBD1 (5 bases). Trimming left V 6 bases short and J 0 bases short, with 21 bases between. This CDR3 region has 17 residues. The germline V gene has CDR1 SGHNT and CDR2 YYREEE (reference sequence). The CDR3, as DNA: TGTGCCAGCACCCCACCCGGGCGGGGACGGATGAACACTGAAGCTTTCTTT. Encoded protein: CASTPPGRGRMNTEAFF.

The chain has TRBV11-2 and TRBJ1-2; D unclear. V shed 0 bases and J shed 2 bases, with 10 bases lying between them. Germline loops: CDR1 SGHAT, CDR2 FQNNGV. The length of the CDR3 is 15 residues. The CDR3 reads CASSLDLAENYGYTF. The DNA of the CDR3 is TGTGCCAGCAGCTTAGATCTGGCCGAAAACTATGGCTACACCTTC. The variable domain in full, completed from reference TRBV11-2 and TRBJ1-2, reads EAGVAQSPRYKIIEKRQSVAFWCNPISGHATLYWYQQILGQGPKLLIQFQNNGVVDDSQLPKDRFSAERLKGVDSTLKIQPAKLEDSAVYLCASSLDLAENYGYTFGSGTRLTVV.

The gene calls are TRBV10-3 and TRBJ1-2, with D possibly TRBD1 on 6 matching bases. Germline assignment: CDR1 ENHRY and CDR2 SYGVKD. V dropped 10 bases and J dropped 3 bases, with 12 bases sitting between them. CDR3 size: 12 residues. The CDR3 bases are TGTGCCACAGGGGTGGGGGACTATGGCTACACCTTC. Its translation is CATGVGDYGYTF.

J is TRBJ1-6 and V is TRBV19; 8 positions match TRBD1. The CDR3 runs to 18 residues. Germline CDR1 reads LNHDA; CDR2 reads SQIVND (reference sequence). J lost 1 base, V lost 1 base, and 6 bases had no gene match. The CDR3 bases are TGTGCCAGTAGTATAGGCGGACAGGGAAGATCCTATAATTCACCCCTCCACTTT. This translates into CASSIGGQGRSYNSPLHF. Full variable domain (rest looked up from reference TRBV19 and TRBJ1-6): DGGITQSPKYLFRKEGQNVTLSCEQNLNHDAMYWYRQDPGQGLRLIYYSQIVNDFQKGDIAEGYSVSREKKESFPLTVTSAQKNPTAFYLCASSIGGQGRSYNSPLHFGNGTRLTVT.

This clone appeared once. The rearrangement uses TRBV30 and TRBJ1-3; no reliable D call. V was clipped by 0 bases and J by 3 bases, with 6 bases between them. The CDR3 is 13 amino acids. Germline loops: CDR1 GTSNPN, CDR2 SVGIG (reference sequence). The CDR3 sequence: CAWSVEIGNTIYF. Here the CDR3 DNA reads TGTGCCTGGAGTGTAGAGATTGGAAACACCATATATTTT.

The chain employs TRBV5-1 and TRBJ2-1; TRBD2 agrees at 7 bases. This CDR3 comprises 14 residues. V was pared by 7 bases and J by 5 bases, with 9 bases of the junction left unmatched. Germline CDR1 and CDR2: SGHRS and YFSETQ. CDR3 DNA sequence: TGCGCCAGCTCCTCGGGGGGAAACAACAATGAGCAGTTCTTC. Protein: CASSSGGNNNEQFF.

The chain recombines TRBV30 with TRBJ1-1, with 8 bases aligning to TRBD1. Germline CDR1 and CDR2: GTSNPN and SVGIG (reference sequence). V dropped 2 bases and J dropped 7; count of bases not matched to a gene: 9. The CDR3 spans 14 residues. The CDR3 loop reads CAWSMVRTGREAFF. In nucleotides, the CDR3 is TGTGCCTGGAGTATGGTCCGGACAGGGCGTGAAGCTTTCTTT. The variable domain in full, completed from reference TRBV30 and TRBJ1-1, reads SQTIHQWPATLVQPVGSPLSLECTVEGTSNPNLYWYRQAAGRGLQLLFYSVGIGQISSEVPQNLSASRPQDRQFILSSKKLLLSDSGFYLCAWSMVRTGREAFFGQGTRLTVV.

The rearrangement uses TRBV4-2 and TRBJ2-3; 9 positions match TRBD2. This CDR3 is 19 amino acids long. CDR1 is LGHNA, CDR2 YNFKEQ, per germline. V dropped 2 bases and J dropped 4; count of bases not matched to a gene: 16. The CDR3 protein is CASSQKGPLRGGEADTQYF. CDR3 coding DNA: TGTGCCAGCAGCCAAAAAGGACCCCTGCGGGGGGGTGAGGCAGATACGCAGTATTTT.

The chain joins TRBV2 to TRBJ2-1; 14 positions match TRBD2. The CDR3 covers 19 residues. Per the germline V gene, CDR1 is SNHLY and CDR2 is FYNNEI. The J segment lost 7 bases and the V segment lost 3 bases, leaving 14 bases of the junction unmatched. DNA for the CDR3: TGTGCCAGCAGTGATTCGACTAGCGGGGGGGCCTTAGGGAGTAATGAGCAGTTCTTC. Amino acids: CASSDSTSGGALGSNEQFF.

CDR3 in amino acids: CAWSFTTGGYVGDTQYF. Written as DNA, the CDR3 is TGTGCCTGGAGTTTTACGACAGGCGGGTACGTGGGAGATACGCAGTATTTT. The chain couples TRBV30 to TRBJ2-3; possible D gene TRBD1, 6 bases. The germline gives CDR1 GTSNPN, CDR2 SVGIG (reference sequence). The CDR3 sequence is 17 residues long. V lost 2 bases, J lost 5 bases, and 23 bases lay in between.

The table lists this clone with a few counts. This chain joins TRBV6-1 and TRBJ2-7, with a tentative D call TRBD1 (5 bases). The CDR3 has 15 residues. The V end lost 7 bases, the J end lost 2 bases, and 18 bases lay between the germline ends. Germline values: CDR1 MNHNS, CDR2 SASEGT. In DNA, the CDR3 is TGTGCCAGCACCCCACCCAAATCAGGGACCTACGAGCAGTACTTC. This gives the protein CASTPPKSGTYEQYF.

This sequence joins TRBV27 and TRBJ1-1, with D unclear. Trimming pared 0 bases from V and 1 base from J, leaving 6 bases between. CDR1 and CDR2 from the germline V gene are MNHEY and SMNVEV (reference sequence). The CDR3 is 14 residues long. CDR3 protein: CASSLSSGNTEAFF. The CDR3 nucleotides read TGTGCCAGCAGTTTATCCTCAGGGAACACTGAAGCTTTCTTT.

This clone was detected a few times. This chain uses TRBV3-1 (or the pseudogene TRBV3-2) with TRBJ1-6, with D unresolved. Germline CDR1 reads LGHDT; CDR2 reads YNNKEL (reference sequence). The CDR3 is 13 residues long. The V and J ends lost 10 bases and 7 bases respectively, with 14 bases between them. The CDR3 bases are TGTGCCACCGCCCCCATGGAGAATTCACCCCTCCACTTT. Its translation: CATAPMENSPLHF.

The gene calls are TRBV19 and TRBJ1-2; no definite D call. The CDR3 runs 13 residues. V lost 9 bases, J lost 1 base, and 12 bases lay in between. From germline, CDR1 is LNHDA and CDR2 SQIVND (reference sequence). This CDR3 reads CASYSRVNYGYTF. The DNA of the CDR3 is TGTGCCAGCTACAGCCGAGTTAACTATGGCTACACCTTC.